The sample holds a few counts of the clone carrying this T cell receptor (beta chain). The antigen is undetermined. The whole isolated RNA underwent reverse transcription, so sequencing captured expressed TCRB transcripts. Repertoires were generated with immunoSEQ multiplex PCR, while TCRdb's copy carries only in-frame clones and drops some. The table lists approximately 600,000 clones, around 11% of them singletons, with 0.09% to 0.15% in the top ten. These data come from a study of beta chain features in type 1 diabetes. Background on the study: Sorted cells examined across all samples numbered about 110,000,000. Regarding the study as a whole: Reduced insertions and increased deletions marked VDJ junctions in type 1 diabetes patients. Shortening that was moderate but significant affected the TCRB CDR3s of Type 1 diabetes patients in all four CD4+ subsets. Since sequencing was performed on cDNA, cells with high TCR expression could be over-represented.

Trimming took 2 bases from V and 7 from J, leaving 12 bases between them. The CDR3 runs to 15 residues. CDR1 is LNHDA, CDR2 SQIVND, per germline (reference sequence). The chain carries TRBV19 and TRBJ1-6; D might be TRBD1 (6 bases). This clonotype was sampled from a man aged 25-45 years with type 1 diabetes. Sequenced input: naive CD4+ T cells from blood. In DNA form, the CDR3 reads TGTGCCAGTAGTATACCAGGACAGAGAAATTCACCCCTCCACTTT. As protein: CASSIPGQRNSPLHF.